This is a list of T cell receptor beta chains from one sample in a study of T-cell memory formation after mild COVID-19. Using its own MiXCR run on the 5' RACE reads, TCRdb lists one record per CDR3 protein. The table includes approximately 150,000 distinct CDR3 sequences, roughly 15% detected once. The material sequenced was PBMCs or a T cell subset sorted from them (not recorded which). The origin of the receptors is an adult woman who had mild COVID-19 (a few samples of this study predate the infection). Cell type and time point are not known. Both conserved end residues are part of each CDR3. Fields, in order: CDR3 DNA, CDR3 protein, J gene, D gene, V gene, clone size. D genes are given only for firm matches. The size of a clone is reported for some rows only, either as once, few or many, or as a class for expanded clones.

DNA: TGTGCCACCAGTGATTTCGGGAACACCGGGGAGCTGTTTTTT; CDR3: CATSDFGNTGELFF; J: TRBJ2-2; D: -; V: TRBV24-1; size: few
DNA: TGTGCCAGCAGCCAAGAGAACGCAGATACGCAGTATTTT; CDR3: CASSQENADTQYF; J: TRBJ2-3; D: -; V: TRBV4-2; size: few
DNA: TGTGCCAGCAGCTTAGAGTGGGCAGGGGTCCTGACTTTC; CDR3: CASSLEWAGVLTF; J: TRBJ2-6; D: -; V: TRBV5-5; size: -
DNA: TGCGCCAGCAGCCTTGAGTTGAACACTGAAGCTTTCTTT; CDR3: CASSLELNTEAFF; J: TRBJ1-1; D: -; V: TRBV4-1; size: few
DNA: TGTGCCAGCAGCTCTTTCGGGACAGGCTCCTACGAGCAGTACTTC; CDR3: CASSSFGTGSYEQYF; J: TRBJ2-7; D: TRBD1; V: TRBV7-9; size: -
DNA: TGTGCCAGCAGCTTAGGGACGGGACGGAGCAATCAGCCCCAGCATTTT; CDR3: CASSLGTGRSNQPQHF; J: TRBJ1-5; D: -; V: TRBV11-2; size: -
DNA: TGTGCCAGCAGTGACCGGGACGTGGCTCAGCCCCAGCATTTT; CDR3: CASSDRDVAQPQHF; J: TRBJ1-5; D: -; V: TRBV12-3/TRBV12-4; size: few
DNA: TGTGCCAGCAGTCAGCACAGGTCCTACGAGCAGTACTTC; CDR3: CASSQHRSYEQYF; J: TRBJ2-7; D: -; V: TRBV3-1; size: -
DNA: TGCGCCAGCAGCTGGGACAGGGTTGAGCAGTTCTTC; CDR3: CASSWDRVEQFF; J: TRBJ2-1; D: TRBD1; V: TRBV5-1; size: few
DNA: TGCGCCAGCAGCCAAGATCAGGAAAACATTCAGTACTTC; CDR3: CASSQDQENIQYF; J: TRBJ2-4; D: -; V: TRBV4-3; size: -
DNA: TGTGCCAGCTCGCCGGGACAGGGGTTAGAGACCCAGTACTTC; CDR3: CASSPGQGLETQYF; J: TRBJ2-5; D: TRBD1; V: TRBV18; size: -
DNA: TGTGCCAGCAGTGAAAGGGGACAGGGTTTTGGCTACACCTTC; CDR3: CASSERGQGFGYTF; J: TRBJ1-2; D: TRBD1; V: TRBV2; size: -
DNA: TGTGCCAGCAGTTTGGAGCAGGGGGCTAGAAATCAGCCCCAGCATTTT; CDR3: CASSLEQGARNQPQHF; J: TRBJ1-5; D: TRBD1; V: TRBV12-3/TRBV12-4; size: -
DNA: TGTGCTAGTGGTTTGGACCTTAGCACAGATACGCAGTATTTT; CDR3: CASGLDLSTDTQYF; J: TRBJ2-3; D: -; V: TRBV12-5; size: -
DNA: TGCAGCGTTTTCTTGGAGACAGGGATCTCCTACGAGCAGTACTTC; CDR3: CSVFLETGISYEQYF; J: TRBJ2-7; D: TRBD1; V: TRBV29-1; size: few
DNA: TGTGCCAGCAGCCAAGATGAGGTTCGCGAGCAGTACTTC; CDR3: CASSQDEVREQYF; J: TRBJ2-7; D: -; V: TRBV3-1; size: once
DNA: TGTGCCAGCAGCTTAAGGGACAGGGATATCTACGAGCAGTACTTC; CDR3: CASSLRDRDIYEQYF; J: TRBJ2-7; D: TRBD1; V: TRBV7-3; size: many
DNA: TGTGCCAGCAGCCAACAGGGAAGCAATCAGCCCCAGCATTTT; CDR3: CASSQQGSNQPQHF; J: TRBJ1-5; D: -; V: TRBV12-3/TRBV12-4; size: -
DNA: TGTGCCAGCTCACCACAGCCTAGCGCGGAGACCCAGTACTTC; CDR3: CASSPQPSAETQYF; J: TRBJ2-5; D: -; V: TRBV18; size: few
DNA: TGTGCCAGCACGAGGGGAAGAAAATACGAGCAGTACTTC; CDR3: CASTRGRKYEQYF; J: TRBJ2-7; D: -; V: TRBV7-8; size: few
DNA: TGTGCCAGCAGCTTAGTAGCGGCTAGCGGGGGGCGCTCCTACAATGAGCAGTTCTTC; CDR3: CASSLVAASGGRSYNEQFF; J: TRBJ2-1; D: TRBD2; V: TRBV7-2; size: many
DNA: TGCGCCAGCAGCTTGGAAGTGCCCGATGAGCAGTTCTTC; CDR3: CASSLEVPDEQFF; J: TRBJ2-1; D: -; V: TRBV5-1; size: -
DNA: TGTGCCAGCAGTCCCTTAACAGGGTGGGAAAATGAGCAGTTCTTC; CDR3: CASSPLTGWENEQFF; J: TRBJ2-1; D: -; V: TRBV12-3/TRBV12-4; size: few
DNA: TGTGCCAGCAGTCCCCCCCGGGGGGAGGGGGCTTTCTTT; CDR3: CASSPPRGEGAFF; J: TRBJ1-1; D: -; V: TRBV7-9; size: once
DNA: TGTGCCAGCAGTTTAGCGGGGGGTGGAACCGGGGAGCTGTTTTTT; CDR3: CASSLAGGGTGELFF; J: TRBJ2-2; D: -; V: TRBV12-3/TRBV12-4; size: -
DNA: TGTGCCACCGTTGGGAGGGTGACAGATACGCAGTATTTT; CDR3: CATVGRVTDTQYF; J: TRBJ2-3; D: TRBD2; V: TRBV24-1; size: -
DNA: TGTGCCAGCAGTCCATCCCCACTAGCGGTGAACACCGGGGAGCTGTTTTTT; CDR3: CASSPSPLAVNTGELFF; J: TRBJ2-2; D: TRBD2; V: TRBV28; size: few
DNA: TGTGCCACCAGTGCAGGGACAGGGGGCTTAAATGAGCAGTTCTTC; CDR3: CATSAGTGGLNEQFF; J: TRBJ2-1; D: TRBD1; V: TRBV24-1; size: -
DNA: TGCAGTGCTAGAAGACTGTCCTACAATGAGCAGTTCTTC; CDR3: CSARRLSYNEQFF; J: TRBJ2-1; D: -; V: TRBV20-1; size: -
DNA: TGCGCCAGCAGCCAAGATCCCCCGGGTCAGTTGTACAATGAGCAGTTCTTC; CDR3: CASSQDPPGQLYNEQFF; J: TRBJ2-1; D: -; V: TRBV4-3; size: -
DNA: TGTGCCAGCAGGGCCACGGTACAAGAGACCCAGTACTTC; CDR3: CASRATVQETQYF; J: TRBJ2-5; D: -; V: TRBV12-3/TRBV12-4; size: -
DNA: TGTGCCAGCAGCGCAAGAGCGGGAGTTGGGTACAATGAGCAGTTCTTC; CDR3: CASSARAGVGYNEQFF; J: TRBJ2-1; D: TRBD2; V: TRBV28; size: -
DNA: TGTGCCAGCAGTTTAAAGGGGGGCGCTAACTATGGCTACACCTTC; CDR3: CASSLKGGANYGYTF; J: TRBJ1-2; D: -; V: TRBV27; size: few
DNA: TGTGCCAGCAGCGTAGCTGCTACTGGAACTGAAGCTTTCTTT; CDR3: CASSVAATGTEAFF; J: TRBJ1-1; D: -; V: TRBV9; size: few
DNA: TGTGCCAGCAGCCCAGCCGGGACTAGCCTGTACAATGAGCAGTTCTTC; CDR3: CASSPAGTSLYNEQFF; J: TRBJ2-1; D: TRBD2; V: TRBV7-9; size: -